This TCR beta chain appears in the sequencing data of a study of identifying expanded T cells in peripheral blood. With respect to this clone: What it recognizes is unknown.

During the collection period, no donor immune events like infections were recorded. General observations from the study: Differentially abundant clones: roughly 1.3 between replicates, roughly 16 at about two weeks, less than 20 at four. Across healthy donors, higher total template counts meant significantly greater roughly two-week count variance.

Profiled with immunoSEQ multiplex PCR; TCRdb holds only in-frame clones, not every one. The repertoire consists of more than 50,000 clones, with roughly four fifths occurring once and the leading ten covering under 20%. Germline CDR1 and CDR2: SGHRS and YFSETQ. Losses at the gene ends were 4 bases for V and 3 bases for J; bases not matched to a gene: 10. The CDR3 has 15 residues. The rearrangement uses TRBV5-1 and TRBJ2-7, with TRBD1 matching over 7 bases. This TCR was recovered from a person between 18 and 75 years old in good health. Sequencing used blood. CDR3 sequence: CASSVGTDQFYEQYV. The CDR3 DNA sequence: TGCGCCAGCAGCGTAGGGACAGACCAGTTCTACGAGCAGTACGTC.